This T cell receptor (beta chain) was identified in a study of blood T cell repertoires in COVID-19. The germline V and J ends were trimmed by 5 bases and 6 bases, with 10 bases remaining between them. The length of the CDR3 is 13 residues. Looked up from germline, CDR1 is LNHDA and CDR2 is SQIVND (reference sequence). Profiling relied on immunoSEQ multiplex PCR, and the TCRdb table lists in-frame clones only, not all of them. The sample holds approximately 150,000 clones, 75% to 90% seen once. This TCR came from a human donor in a cohort sampled during active COVID-19. Sequencing was performed on peripheral blood. The chain recombines TRBV19 with TRBJ2-2; D is perhaps TRBD1 (5 bases). CDR3 nucleotide sequence: TGTGCCAGTAGTGTACAGGTCCCCGGGGAGCTGTTTTTT. Its protein product is CASSVQVPGELFF.